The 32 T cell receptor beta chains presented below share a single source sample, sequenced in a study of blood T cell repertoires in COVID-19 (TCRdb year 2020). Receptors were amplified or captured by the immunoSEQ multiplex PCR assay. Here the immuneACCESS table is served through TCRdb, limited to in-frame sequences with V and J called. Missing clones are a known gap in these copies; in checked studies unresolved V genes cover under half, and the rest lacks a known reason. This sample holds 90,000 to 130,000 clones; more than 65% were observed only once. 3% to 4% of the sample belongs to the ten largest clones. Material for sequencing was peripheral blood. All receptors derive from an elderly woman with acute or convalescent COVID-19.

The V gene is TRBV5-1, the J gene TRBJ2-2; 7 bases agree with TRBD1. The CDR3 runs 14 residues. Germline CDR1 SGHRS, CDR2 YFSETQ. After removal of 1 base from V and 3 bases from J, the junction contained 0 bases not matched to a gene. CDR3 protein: CASSLTGDTGELFF. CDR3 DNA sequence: TGCGCCAGCAGCTTGACAGGGGACACCGGGGAGCTGTTTTTT.

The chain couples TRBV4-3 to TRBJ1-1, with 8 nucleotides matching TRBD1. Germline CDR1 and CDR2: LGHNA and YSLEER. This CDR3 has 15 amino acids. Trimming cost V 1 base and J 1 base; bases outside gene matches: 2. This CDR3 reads CASSQGQGANTEAFF. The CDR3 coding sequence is TGCGCCAGCAGCCAAGGGCAGGGGGCGAACACTGAAGCTTTCTTT.

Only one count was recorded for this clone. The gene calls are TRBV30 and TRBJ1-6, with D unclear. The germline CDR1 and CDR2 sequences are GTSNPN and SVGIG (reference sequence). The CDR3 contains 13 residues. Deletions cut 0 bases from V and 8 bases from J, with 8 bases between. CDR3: CAWSVGLDSPLHF. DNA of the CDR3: TGTGCCTGGAGTGTAGGACTTGATTCACCCCTCCACTTT.

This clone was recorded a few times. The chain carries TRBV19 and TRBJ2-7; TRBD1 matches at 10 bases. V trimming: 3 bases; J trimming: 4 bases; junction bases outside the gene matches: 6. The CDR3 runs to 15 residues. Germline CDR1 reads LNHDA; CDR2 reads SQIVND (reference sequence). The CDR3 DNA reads TGTGCCAGTAGTATCGGGACAGGGGCATGGTACGAGCAGTACTTC. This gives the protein CASSIGTGAWYEQYF.

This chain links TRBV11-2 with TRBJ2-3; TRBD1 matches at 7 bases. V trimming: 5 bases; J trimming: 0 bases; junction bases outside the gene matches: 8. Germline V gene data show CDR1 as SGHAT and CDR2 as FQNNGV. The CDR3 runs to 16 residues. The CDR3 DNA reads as TGTGCCAGCAGCCCAGGGACAGCCGCTAGCACAGATACGCAGTATTTT. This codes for CASSPGTAASTDTQYF.

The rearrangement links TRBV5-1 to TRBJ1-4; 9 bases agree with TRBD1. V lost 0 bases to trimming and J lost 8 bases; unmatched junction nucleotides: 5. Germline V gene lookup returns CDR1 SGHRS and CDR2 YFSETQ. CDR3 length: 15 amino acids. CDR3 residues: CASSLGGQGDEKLFF. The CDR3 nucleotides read TGCGCCAGCAGCTTGGGGGGACAGGGAGACGAAAAACTGTTTTTT.

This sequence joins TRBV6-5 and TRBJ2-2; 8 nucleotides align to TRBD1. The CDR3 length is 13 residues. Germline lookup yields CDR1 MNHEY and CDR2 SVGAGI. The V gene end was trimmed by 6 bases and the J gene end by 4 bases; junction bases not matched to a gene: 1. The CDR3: CASRDRATGELFF. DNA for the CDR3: TGTGCCAGCAGGGACAGGGCCACCGGGGAGCTGTTTTTT.

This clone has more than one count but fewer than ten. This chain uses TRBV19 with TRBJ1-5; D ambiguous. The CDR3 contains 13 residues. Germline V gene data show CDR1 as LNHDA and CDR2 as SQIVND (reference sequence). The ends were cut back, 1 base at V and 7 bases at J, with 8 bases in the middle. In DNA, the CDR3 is TGTGCCAGTAGTATAGTAAACAGCCAGCCCCAGCATTTT. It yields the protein CASSIVNSQPQHF.

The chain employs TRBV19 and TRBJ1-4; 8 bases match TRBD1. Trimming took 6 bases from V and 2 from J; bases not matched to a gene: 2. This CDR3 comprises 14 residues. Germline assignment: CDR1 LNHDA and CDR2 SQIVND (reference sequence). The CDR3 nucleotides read TGTGCCAGTAGGGACAGGGACACTAATGAAAAACTGTTTTTT. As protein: CASRDRDTNEKLFF.

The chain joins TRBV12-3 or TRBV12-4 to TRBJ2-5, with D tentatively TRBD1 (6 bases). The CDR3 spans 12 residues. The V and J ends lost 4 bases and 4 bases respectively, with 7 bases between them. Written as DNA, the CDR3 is TGTGCCAGCAGTTGGGGGCCAGAGACCCAGTACTTC. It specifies CASSWGPETQYF.

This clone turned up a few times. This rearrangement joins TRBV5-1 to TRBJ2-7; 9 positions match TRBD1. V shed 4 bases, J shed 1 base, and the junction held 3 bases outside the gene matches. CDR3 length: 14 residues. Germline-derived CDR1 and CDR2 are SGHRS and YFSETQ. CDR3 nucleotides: TGCGCCAGCAGCCAACAGGGGGCTTCCTACGAGCAGTACTTC. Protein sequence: CASSQQGASYEQYF.

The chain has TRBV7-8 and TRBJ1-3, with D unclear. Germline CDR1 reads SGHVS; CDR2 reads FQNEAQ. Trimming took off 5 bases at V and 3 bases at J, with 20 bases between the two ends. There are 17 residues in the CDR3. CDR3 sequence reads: CASSILPDARVGNTIYF. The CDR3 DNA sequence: TGTGCCAGCAGCATCTTGCCCGACGCGAGGGTTGGAAACACCATATATTTT. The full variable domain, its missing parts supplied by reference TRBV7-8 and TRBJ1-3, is GAGVSQSPRYKVAKRGQDVALRCDPISGHVSLFWYQQALGQGPEFLTYFQNEAQLDKSGLPSDRFFAERPEGSVSTLKIQRTQQEDSAVYLCASSILPDARVGNTIYFGEGSWLTVV.

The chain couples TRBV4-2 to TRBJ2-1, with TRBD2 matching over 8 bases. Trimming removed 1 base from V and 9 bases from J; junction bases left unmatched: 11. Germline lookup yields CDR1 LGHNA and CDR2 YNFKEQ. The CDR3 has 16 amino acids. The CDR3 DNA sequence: TGTGCCAGCAGCCAAGTTCGCAGCGGGGGTTTTGTTGAGCAGTTCTTC. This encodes CASSQVRSGGFVEQFF.

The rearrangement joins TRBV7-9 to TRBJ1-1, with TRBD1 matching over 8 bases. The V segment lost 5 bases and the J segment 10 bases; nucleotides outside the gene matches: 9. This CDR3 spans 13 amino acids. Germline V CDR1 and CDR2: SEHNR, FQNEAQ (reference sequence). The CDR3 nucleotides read TGTGCCAGCAGCCAGGGACAGGCCCGGAGAGCTTTCTTT. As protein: CASSQGQARRAFF.

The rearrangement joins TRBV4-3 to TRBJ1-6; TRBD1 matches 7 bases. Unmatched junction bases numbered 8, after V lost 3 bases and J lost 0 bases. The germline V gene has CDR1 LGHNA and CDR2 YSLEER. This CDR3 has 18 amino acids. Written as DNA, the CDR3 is TGCGCCAGCAGCCAGGCTACGACAGGGCCCTCCTATAATTCACCCCTCCACTTT. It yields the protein CASSQATTGPSYNSPLHF.

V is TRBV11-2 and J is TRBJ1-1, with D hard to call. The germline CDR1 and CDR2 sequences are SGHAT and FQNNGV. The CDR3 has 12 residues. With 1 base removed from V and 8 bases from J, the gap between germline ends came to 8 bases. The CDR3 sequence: CASSLAGPEAFF. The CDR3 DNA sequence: TGTGCCAGCAGCTTAGCAGGCCCCGAAGCTTTCTTT.

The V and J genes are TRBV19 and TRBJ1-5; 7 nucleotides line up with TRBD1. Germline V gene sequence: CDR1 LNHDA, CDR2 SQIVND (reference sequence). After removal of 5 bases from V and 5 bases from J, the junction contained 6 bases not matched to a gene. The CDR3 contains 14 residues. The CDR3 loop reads CASSAGQNYQPQHF. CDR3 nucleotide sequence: TGTGCCAGTAGTGCGGGACAGAATTATCAGCCCCAGCATTTT.

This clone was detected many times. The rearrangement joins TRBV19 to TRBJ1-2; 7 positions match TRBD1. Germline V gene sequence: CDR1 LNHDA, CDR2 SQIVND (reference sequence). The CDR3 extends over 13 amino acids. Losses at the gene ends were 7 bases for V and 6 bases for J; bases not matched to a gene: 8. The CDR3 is CASTHSTGHGYTF. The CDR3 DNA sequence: TGTGCCAGTACCCACTCGACAGGGCATGGCTACACCTTC.

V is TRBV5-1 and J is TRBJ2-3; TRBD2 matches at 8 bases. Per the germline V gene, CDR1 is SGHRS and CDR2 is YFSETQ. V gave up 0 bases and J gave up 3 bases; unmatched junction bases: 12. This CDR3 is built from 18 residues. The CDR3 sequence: CASSLVAFAASGTDTQYF. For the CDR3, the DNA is TGCGCCAGCAGCTTGGTGGCGTTTGCGGCTAGCGGGACAGATACGCAGTATTTT.

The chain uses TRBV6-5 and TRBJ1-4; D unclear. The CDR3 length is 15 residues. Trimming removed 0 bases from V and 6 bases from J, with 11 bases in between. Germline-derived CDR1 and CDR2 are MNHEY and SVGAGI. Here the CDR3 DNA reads TGTGCCAGCAGTTACTCGGGAGGCGTGGATGAAAAACTGTTTTTT. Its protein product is CASSYSGGVDEKLFF.

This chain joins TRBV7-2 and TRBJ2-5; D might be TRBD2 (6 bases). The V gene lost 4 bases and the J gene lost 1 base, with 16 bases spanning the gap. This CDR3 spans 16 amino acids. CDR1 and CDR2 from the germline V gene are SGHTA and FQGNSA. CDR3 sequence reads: CASSSLGTGGQETQYF. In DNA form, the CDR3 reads TGTGCCAGCAGCTCTCTGGGGACCGGGGGCCAAGAGACCCAGTACTTC.

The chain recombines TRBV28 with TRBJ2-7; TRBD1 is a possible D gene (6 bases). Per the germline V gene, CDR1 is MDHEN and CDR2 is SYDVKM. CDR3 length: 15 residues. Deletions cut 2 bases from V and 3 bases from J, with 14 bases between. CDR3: CASSLSSAGVYEQYF. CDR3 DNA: TGTGCCAGCAGTTTAAGTAGCGCAGGGGTCTACGAGCAGTACTTC.

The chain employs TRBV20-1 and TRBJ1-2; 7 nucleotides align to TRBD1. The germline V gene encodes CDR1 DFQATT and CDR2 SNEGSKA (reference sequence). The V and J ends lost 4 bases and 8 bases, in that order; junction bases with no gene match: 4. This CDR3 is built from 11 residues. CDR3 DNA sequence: TGCAGTGCTACTACAGGGGTGGGCTACACCTTC. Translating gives CSATTGVGYTF.

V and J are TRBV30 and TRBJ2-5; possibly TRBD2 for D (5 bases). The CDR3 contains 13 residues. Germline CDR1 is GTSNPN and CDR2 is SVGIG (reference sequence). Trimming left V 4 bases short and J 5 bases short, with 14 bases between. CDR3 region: CAWNGNLGETQYF. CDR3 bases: TGTGCCTGGAACGGGAATTTGGGGGAGACCCAGTACTTC.

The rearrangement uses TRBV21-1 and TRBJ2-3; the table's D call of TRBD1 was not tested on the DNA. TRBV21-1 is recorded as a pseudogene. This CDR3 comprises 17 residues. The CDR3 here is CASSAERGQGLADTQYF. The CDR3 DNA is TGTGCCAGCAGCGCGGAGAGGGGACAGGGTCTCGCAGATACGCAGTATTTT.

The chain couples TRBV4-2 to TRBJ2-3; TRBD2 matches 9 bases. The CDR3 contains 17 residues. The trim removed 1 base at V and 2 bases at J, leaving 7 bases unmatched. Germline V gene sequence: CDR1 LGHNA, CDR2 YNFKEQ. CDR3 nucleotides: TGTGCCAGCAGCCAAGGTTCCAGGACTAGCGTCACAGATACGCAGTATTTT. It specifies CASSQGSRTSVTDTQYF.

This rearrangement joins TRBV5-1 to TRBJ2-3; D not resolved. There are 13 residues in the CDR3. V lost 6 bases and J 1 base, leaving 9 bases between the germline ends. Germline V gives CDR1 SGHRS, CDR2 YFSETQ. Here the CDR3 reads CASKRGGTDTQYF. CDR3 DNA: TGCGCCAGCAAAAGAGGTGGCACAGATACGCAGTATTTT.

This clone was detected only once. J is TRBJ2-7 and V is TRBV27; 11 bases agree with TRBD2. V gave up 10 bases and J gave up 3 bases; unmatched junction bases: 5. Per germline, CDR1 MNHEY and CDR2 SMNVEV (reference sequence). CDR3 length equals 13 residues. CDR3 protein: CANISGRDYEQYF. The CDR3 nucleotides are TGTGCCAACATTAGCGGGAGGGACTACGAGCAGTACTTC.

CDR3 sequence (DNA): TGTGCCACCAGCGCGAGCGGACAAGAGACCCAGTACTTC. Translating gives CATSASGQETQYF. The chain recombines TRBV24-1 with TRBJ2-5; D perhaps matches TRBD2 (5 bases). The length of the CDR3 is 13 residues. CDR1 and CDR2 from the germline V gene are KGHDR and SFDVKD. V was clipped by 7 bases and J by 2 bases, with 10 bases between them.

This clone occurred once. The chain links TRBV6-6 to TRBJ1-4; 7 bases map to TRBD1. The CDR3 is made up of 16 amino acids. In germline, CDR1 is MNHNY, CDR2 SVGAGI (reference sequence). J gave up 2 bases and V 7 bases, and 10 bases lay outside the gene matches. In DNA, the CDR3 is TGTGCCAGCATACCGGGAGGGGGCGGCACTAATGAAAAACTGTTTTTT. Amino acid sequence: CASIPGGGGTNEKLFF.

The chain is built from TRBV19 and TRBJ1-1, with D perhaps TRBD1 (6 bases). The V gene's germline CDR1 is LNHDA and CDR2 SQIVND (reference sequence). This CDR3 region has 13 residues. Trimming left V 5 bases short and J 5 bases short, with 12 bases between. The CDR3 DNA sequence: TGTGCCAGTAGTCGCGGGGGCAGAACTGAAGCTTTCTTT. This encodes CASSRGGRTEAFF.

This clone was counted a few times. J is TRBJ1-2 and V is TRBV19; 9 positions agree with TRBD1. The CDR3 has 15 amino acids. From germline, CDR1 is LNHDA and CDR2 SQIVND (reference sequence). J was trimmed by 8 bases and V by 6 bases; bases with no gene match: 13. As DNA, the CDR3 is TGTGCCAGTAGACCCCCCCTACAGGGGGCGCGAGGCTACACCTTC. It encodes CASRPPLQGARGYTF.